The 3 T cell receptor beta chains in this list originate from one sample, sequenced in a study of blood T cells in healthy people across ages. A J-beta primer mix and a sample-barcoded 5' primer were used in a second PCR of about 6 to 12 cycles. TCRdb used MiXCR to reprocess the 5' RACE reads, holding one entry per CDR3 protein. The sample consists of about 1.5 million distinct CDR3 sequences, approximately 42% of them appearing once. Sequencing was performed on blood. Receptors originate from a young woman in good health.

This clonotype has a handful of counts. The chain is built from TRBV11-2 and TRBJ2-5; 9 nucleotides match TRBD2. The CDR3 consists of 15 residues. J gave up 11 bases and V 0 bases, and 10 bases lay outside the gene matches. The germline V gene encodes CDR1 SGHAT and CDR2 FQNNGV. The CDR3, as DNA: TGTGCCAGCAGCTTAGATGCGGGGGGGCCCCTGGAGCAGTACTTC. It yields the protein CASSLDAGGPLEQYF.

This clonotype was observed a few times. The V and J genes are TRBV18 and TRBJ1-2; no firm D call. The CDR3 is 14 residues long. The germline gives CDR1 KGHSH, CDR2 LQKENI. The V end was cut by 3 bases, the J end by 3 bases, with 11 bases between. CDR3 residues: CASSPGLGDYGYTF. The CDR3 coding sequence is TGTGCCAGCTCACCTGGGCTTGGTGACTATGGCTACACCTTC.

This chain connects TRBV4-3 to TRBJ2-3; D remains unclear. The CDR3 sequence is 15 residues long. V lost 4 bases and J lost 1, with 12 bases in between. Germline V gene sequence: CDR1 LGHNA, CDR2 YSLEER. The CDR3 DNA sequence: TGCGCCAGCAGCCTCGGTCGATGGGGCACAGATACGCAGTATTTT. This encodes CASSLGRWGTDTQYF.